This T cell receptor beta chain was found in a study of PD-1 blockade in classical Hodgkin lymphoma. Overall study results and limits: Nivolumab starters within 1 year of ASCT were excluded. Complete responders entered with baseline diversity on par with newly diagnosed patients, the results showed. A significant rise in TCR diversity by C4D1 was seen for CD4+ but not CD8+ cells.

The repertoire was sequenced with immunoSEQ multiplex PCR; TCRdb's copy has only in-frame clones and lacks some. The data show about 4,200 clones, roughly three fifths seen once. Every patient relapsed after autologous stem cell transplantation, and brentuximab vedotin exposure varied. Comments on this clone: Its antigen is unknown.

This CDR3 comprises 15 residues. The V gene's germline CDR1 is SGHTA and CDR2 FQGNSA. The trim removed 7 bases at V and 9 bases at J, leaving 15 bases unmatched. J is TRBJ2-1 and V is TRBV7-2; 7 nucleotides agree with TRBD1. The sequences come from peripheral blood mononuclear cells (PBMCs), collected before the second cycle of nivolumab. This clonotype originated in a human donor with classical Hodgkin lymphoma. CDR3 nucleotide sequence: TGTGCCAGCACCCTCCAGCCAGGGGGATGGAGTGAGCAGTTCTTC. Its translation: CASTLQPGGWSEQFF.